This TCR beta chain emerged from a study of OX40 agonist ivuxolimab in advanced cancers. Context from the whole study: Ivuxolimab was a fully human IgG2 agonistic monoclonal antibody targeting the costimulatory receptor OX40 (CD134). The monotherapy dose-escalation portion (N ≈ 55 patients) of the phase I ivuxolimab trial is reported in the paper. Patients were allowed to have had prior anti-PD-1, anti-PD-L1 or anti-CTLA-4 therapy, and around two fifths of the dose-escalation patients had been treated with checkpoint inhibitors. Three dose-escalation patients achieved partial responses, one with hepatocellular carcinoma and two with cutaneous melanoma. Among the approximately 54 dose-escalation patients, around 20 had hepatocellular carcinoma, roughly 15 melanoma, 9 renal cell carcinoma and 9 head and neck cancer. Intravenous ivuxolimab was administered to patients every 2 weeks at six dose levels: 0.01, 0.1, 0.3, 1.5, 3 and 10 mg/kg. Peripheral TCRbeta sequencing aimed to test whether ivuxolimab altered TCR sequence diversity and caused clonal T-cell expansion. In the dose-escalation cohort, 82.7% of patients were male, and the mean age was approximately 60 years, with a range of roughly 23 to 85.

The CDR3 measures 8 amino acids from cysteine to phenylalanine. This entry keeps only the CDR3 DNA: 24 bases, framed from base 1. V loses 7 bases, J loses 4 bases, and the germline ends lie 0 bases apart. The CDR1 and CDR2 encoded by the germline V gene are SQVTM and ANQGSEA. Worth noting for this clone: Its cognate antigen has yet to be identified. No base quality information exists; no much larger clone differs at one position.

Patients with a history of autoimmune disease or receiving systemic immunosuppression were excluded from the trial. Peripheral blood for TCR sequencing was collected from all dose cohorts at baseline, on cycle 4 day 1, and on cycle 7 day 1. The samples were drawn from a first-in-human, open-label, multicenter phase I dose-escalation trial of ivuxolimab. Adults with locally advanced or metastatic melanoma, renal cell, hepatocellular, or head and neck squamous cell carcinoma were enrolled in the trial. CD4+ and CD8+ T cells were sorted separately from peripheral blood before TCR sequencing. General findings and caveats noted by the study authors: The antigen specificity of the clonally expanded peripheral T cells was not determined. In partial responders in the 0.1-3.0 mg/kg groups, normalized peripheral clonal expansion was found to be among the lowest, especially among CD8+ T cells. Clonal expansion of both CD4+ and CD8+ blood T cells was observed from baseline to week 6 at doses 0.1 to 3.0 mg/kg. Low levels of normalized T-cell clonal expansion were also seen in some patients who did not respond. On average, CD8+ T cells showed more expanded clones than CD4+ T cells after ivuxolimab.

Genomic DNA was isolated from the sorted cells so that the TCRbeta CDR3 region could be sequenced. TCRbeta CDR3 regions were sequenced using the immunoSEQ Assay. TCRdb re-hosts the immuneACCESS table, in-frame sequences only. Its copies lack some clones; in the studies checked, an unresolved V gene accounts for under half of them, and the cause for the rest is not known. For this sample there are 35,000 to 45,000 clones; 85% to 95% appear just once. The ten biggest clones cover around 15% of the sample. The sequence joins TRBV29-1 to TRBJ2-3, with the D gene not clear enough to name. The TCR sequence derives from an adult with an advanced solid tumor such as melanoma, head and neck, liver or kidney cancer. The sample consisted of CD4+ or CD8+ T cells sorted from blood, taken in a trial of the OX40 agonist ivuxolimab. The CDR3: CSADTQYF. The bases read TGCAGCGCAGATACGCAGTATTTT.